Given below is one T cell receptor (beta chain) in context. In this sample, this clonotype turned up many times. The clone's antigen remains unknown. Base qualities are not recorded, but no much larger clone differs from it by a single base. The sample comes from a study of T cells in Graves' hyperthyroidism and ophthalmopathy (dated by TCRdb to between 2019 and 2020). Background for the entire study: Peripheral blood was sampled at the time of initial diagnosis, prior to any treatment. For training and testing, the 100 or so patients in the discovery cohort were randomly divided in a 7:3 ratio. To identify distinguishing TCR V-J signatures, a discovery cohort of 90 to 100 patients was used, comprising 40 to 45 with Graves' ophthalmopathy and roughly 60 with stable Graves' hyperthyroidism. After blood sampling, hyperthyroidism patients were treated with methimazole at a starting dose of 30 mg daily, and ophthalmopathy patients were treated with high-dose intravenous methylprednisolone. In about 6 Graves' hyperthyroidism patients, the study also compared T-cell repertoires from thyroid tissue with T-cell repertoires from blood. According to the paper, TCR Vbeta CDR3 sequencing was carried out on over 130 peripheral blood samples, which came from approximately 43 ophthalmopathy, about 75 hyperthyroidism and about 17 progressor patients. Prospective prediction of ophthalmopathy was tested in an independent validation cohort consisting of 18 hyperthyroidism patients and around 17 patients who later progressed to ophthalmopathy. The paper's findings and limits, for the study overall: Ophthalmopathy was separated from stable hyperthyroidism by a 13 V-J signature model, with approximately 90% sensitivity and about 81% specificity obtained in cross-validation and 80%/75% obtained in testing. In validation, progression to ophthalmopathy was predicted by the model with almost 71% sensitivity and 72.22% specificity, a median of approximately 6.5 months before onset. Sample size was not statistically predetermined, and investigators were not blinded to group allocation. Most expanded thyroid clonotypes (frequency above 0.001) were also detected in blood, suggesting blood repertoires may reflect thyroid immune responses.

Ophthalmopathy patients had moderately to severely active disease, Clinical Activity Score of at least 3, NOSPECS grade of at least 4, and duration under 3 months. The study excluded patients with uncontrolled infections, other autoimmune diseases, pregnancy or lactation. Diagnoses were established on the basis of clinical symptoms, serum thyroxine and TRAb, thyroid ultrasound, and orbital computed tomography. Ficoll-Paque density gradient centrifugation was used to isolate PBMCs from around 10 ml of fresh peripheral blood. Total RNA was extracted with Trizol reagent, and quality was checked on an Agilent 2100 Bioanalyzer. TCR beta CDR3 regions were amplified from RNA transcripts. The first round of RT-PCR for the TCR CDR3 was performed with the HTBI primer set and the Qiagen OneStep RT-PCR kit. Libraries were constructed in a second round of multiplex PCR, after which size selection and purification were carried out. Libraries were sequenced paired-end with 100 bp reads on an Illumina HiSeq2000. The original pipeline was this. SOAPnuke was used to process the raw data, with reads discarded if the reads contained adapters or uncalled bases, had a mean Phred below 15, or lacked an exact constant-primer or identifier match. High-quality paired reads were merged using COPE v1.2.5, and each unique nucleotide sequence was defined as a clonotype. MiTCR v1.1 was used to align the clonotypes against IMGT TRBV, TRBD and TRBJ reference segments. The analysis included only V-J combinations with a frequency above 0.0001, which together covered roughly 99% of the repertoires. The TCS score was defined as F50 (clonal expansion) divided by E x V (chaos), with BLOSUM62-based TCRdist calculated between CDR3 peptides within each V-J. Welch's t-statistics and random forest reduced 500 to 550 V-J features to roughly 13, which were used in a naive Bayes classifier (R e1071). Using fastp at Q25 and MiXCR, TCRdb reprocessed the public reads and kept productive beta chains. All rows with the same CDR3 protein become a single entry with the most common DNA and genes. TCRdb, not the authors, supplied the V and J calls. Here the sample has hundreds of thousands of distinct CDR3 sequences; roughly 18% occur a single time. 17% of the sample is in the top ten clones.

For CDR1 and CDR2, the germline V gene lists MDHEN and SYDVKM. Including the terminal cysteine and phenylalanine, the CDR3 comprises 14 residues. Just the 42-base CDR3 DNA is kept, in frame starting at base 1. Trimmed from V: 9 bases; trimmed from J: 1 base; junction bases lacking a gene match: 5. Rearrangement joined TRBV28 to TRBJ2-2; the junction holds 7 bases that match TRBD1. The sequence derives from a woman aged 18-29 years with Graves' ophthalmopathy. Sample: blood. This receptor carries the CDR3 CASLRDRNTGELFF. At the DNA level, the sequence is TGTGCCAGTCTCCGGGACAGGAACACCGGGGAGCTGTTTTTT.